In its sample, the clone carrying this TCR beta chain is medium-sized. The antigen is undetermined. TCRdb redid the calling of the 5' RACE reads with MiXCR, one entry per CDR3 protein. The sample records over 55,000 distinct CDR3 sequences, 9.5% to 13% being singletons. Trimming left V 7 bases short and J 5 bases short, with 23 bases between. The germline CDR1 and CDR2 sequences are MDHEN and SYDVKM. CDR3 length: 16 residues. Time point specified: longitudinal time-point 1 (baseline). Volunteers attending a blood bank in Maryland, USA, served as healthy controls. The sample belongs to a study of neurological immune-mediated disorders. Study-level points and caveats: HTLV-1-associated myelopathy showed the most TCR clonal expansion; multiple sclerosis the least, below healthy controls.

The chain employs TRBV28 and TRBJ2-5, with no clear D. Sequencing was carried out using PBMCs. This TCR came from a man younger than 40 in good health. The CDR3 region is CASNSLSGLMIETQYF. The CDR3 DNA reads TGTGCCAGCAATTCACTTAGTGGGTTGATGATCGAGACCCAGTACTTC.